A selection of T cell receptor beta chains follows, all from one sample in a study of blood T cell repertoires in COVID-19. The data were produced by immunoSEQ multiplex PCR, yet TCRdb's version contains in-frame clones alone and is incomplete. The sample lists over 150,000 clones; 90% to 95% were seen once. Material: peripheral blood. All receptors derive from a man in his fifties with acute or convalescent COVID-19. Both conserved end residues are part of each CDR3. D genes are given only for firm matches.

cdr3_aa | d_call | j_call | v_call | cdr3_length
CASSYGLAGAYEQYF | TRBD2 | TRBJ2-7 | TRBV6-5 | 15
CATSPFEEGATTEAFF | TRBD1 | TRBJ1-1 | TRBV15 | 16
CASSLGVNSPLHF | - | TRBJ1-6 | TRBV12-3/TRBV12-4 | 13
CASSQEGGSLPYEQYF | TRBD2 | TRBJ2-7 | TRBV4-2 | 16
CASSQDRGGNTIYF | - | TRBJ1-3 | TRBV4-3 | 14
CASSYSIAAFPDTQYF | - | TRBJ2-3 | TRBV6-6 | 16
CASSQDSDTNYGYTF | - | TRBJ1-2 | TRBV3-1/TRBV3-2 | 15
CASSFGQGWNEQFF | TRBD1 | TRBJ2-1 | TRBV5-1 | 14
CASSLLAREGLYTF | - | TRBJ1-2 | TRBV13 | 14
CASSQSANYGYTF | - | TRBJ1-2 | TRBV2 | 13
CASSPDRFGQPQHF | - | TRBJ1-5 | TRBV2 | 14
CASSLGNLGGNEKLFF | - | TRBJ1-4 | TRBV7-9 | 16
CASSIQLTGNNEQFF | TRBD1 | TRBJ2-1 | TRBV19 | 15
CASRASTGEYYEQYF | TRBD1 | TRBJ2-7 | TRBV6-5 | 15
CASSPEQGGWGTGEQYF | - | TRBJ2-7 | TRBV28 | 17
CASSLTPDYGYTF | - | TRBJ1-2 | TRBV11-2 | 13
CAWSVQGNQPQHF | - | TRBJ1-5 | TRBV30 | 13
CASSTASGTGTQYF | TRBD2 | TRBJ2-5 | TRBV5-1 | 14
CASSLQNQETQYF | - | TRBJ2-5 | TRBV7-9 | 13
CASSYTGTGYTDTQYF | TRBD1 | TRBJ2-3 | TRBV6-5 | 16
CASSPGQGSSYEQYF | TRBD1 | TRBJ2-7 | TRBV7-7 | 15
CASSPNRGTNEKLFF | TRBD1 | TRBJ1-4 | TRBV28 | 15
CASKRENSPLHF | - | TRBJ1-6 | TRBV6-5 | 12
CASSSRQGADTGELFF | TRBD1 | TRBJ2-2 | TRBV7-2 | 16
CASSLYRNQPQHF | - | TRBJ1-5 | TRBV3-1/TRBV3-2 | 13
CASSQGRGDEQFF | - | TRBJ2-1 | TRBV4-2 | 13
CASSFTSGRYEQYF | TRBD2 | TRBJ2-7 | TRBV5-1 | 14